Listed here are 20 T cell receptor delta chains from one sample, sequenced in a study of gamma-delta T cells after stem cell transplantation. TCRdb reprocessed the RT-PCR reads through CATT. This sample has approximately 1,400 delta-chain clones, with more than 8.5% found just once. Material for sequencing was gamma-delta T cells. These receptor sequences come from a human donor. It is not recorded whose cells these are; they may come from a transplant donor.

In this sample, this clone is medium-sized. The rearrangement uses TRDV2 and TRDJ3; 13 nucleotides line up with TRDD3. This CDR3 contains 20 residues. V shed 2 bases, J shed 2 bases, and the junction held 8 bases outside the gene matches. Germline CDR1 and CDR2: GEAIGNYY and EKD. DNA of the CDR3: TGTGCCTGTGACATTACTGGGGGATACGTACCGGCCTGGGACACCCGACAGATGTTTTTC. It translates to CACDITGGYVPAWDTRQMFF.

On this clone itself: A far larger clone is one nucleotide away, so this likely arose from a read error. J is TRDJ1 and V is TRDV2, with 11 positions matching TRDD3. The CDR3 runs 17 residues. Germline V lookup: CDR1 GEAIGNYY, CDR2 EKD. In DNA form, the CDR3 reads TGTTCCTGTGACACCCTGTCTGGGGGATACCTCACCGATAAACTCATCTTT. Its protein is CSCDTLSGGYLTDKLIF.

About this clone itself: One base away lies a much larger clone, so this may be a sequencing read error. At the DNA level, this CDR3 is encoded by other sequences in the same sample as well. The chain couples TRDV2 to TRDJ2; 9 nucleotides match TRDD3. The junction had 4 bases not matched to a gene; V was cut back by 0 bases and J by 0 bases. The CDR3 spans 17 residues. Germline V gives CDR1 GEAIGNYY, CDR2 EKD. CDR3 residues: CACDTLGDSTLTAQLFF. The CDR3 DNA is TGTGCCTGTGACACCCTGGGGGATTCGACTTTGACAGCACAACTCTTCTTT.

The table lists this clone with a few counts. Just one base apart from a much larger clone, this may be a read error. This chain joins TRDV2 and TRDJ1; 10 bases map to TRDD3. CDR3 length: 15 amino acids. Trimming removed 3 bases from V and 4 bases from J; junction bases left unmatched: 7. Looked up from germline, CDR1 is GEAIGNYY and CDR2 is EKD. The CDR3 sequence: CACDLPGDTGDKLIF. CDR3 nucleotides: TGTGCCTGTGACTTACCGGGGGATACGGGCGATAAACTCATCTTT.

This clone was picked up a small number of times. This may come from a read error, since a much larger clone is one base off. V gene TRDV2 combines with J gene TRDJ1, with 7 bases lining up with TRDD3. The V and J ends lost 8 bases and 4 bases, in that order; junction bases with no gene match: 24. The CDR3 totals 18 residues. CDR1 is GEAIGNYY and CDR2 is EKD in the germline V gene. Written as DNA, the CDR3 is TGTGCCTTGGAGGGTGTCGGTACTGGGGATAGTGAGGGCGATAAACTCATCTTT. Translating gives CALEGVGTGDSEGDKLIF.

Comments on this clone: A far larger clone differs by one base, so this is likely a read error. In DNA, the CDR3 is TGTGCCTGTGACACCGTCGGGGCTCGACCGTACACCGATAAACTCATCTTT. Amino acid sequence: CACDTVGARPYTDKLIF. The genes are TRDV2 and TRDJ1, with D hard to call. Germline V lookup: CDR1 GEAIGNYY, CDR2 EKD. Trimming left V 0 bases short and J 0 bases short, with 16 bases between. This CDR3 has 17 amino acids.

This clone has only a few counts. V is TRDV2 and J is TRDJ3; 13 bases fit TRDD3. The CDR3 is made up of 19 amino acids. Germline V lookup: CDR1 GEAIGNYY, CDR2 EKD. V lost 0 bases and J lost 3; bases outside the gene matches: 4. The CDR3 nucleotides read TGTGCCTGTGACACCGTACTGGGGGATACGCACTGGGACACCCGACAGATGTTTTTC. Its protein product is CACDTVLGDTHWDTRQMFF.

By proportion, this clone is medium-sized (0.01 to 0.1%). A much more abundant neighbour one base away suggests this may be a read error. The V and J genes are TRDV2 and TRDJ1, with TRDD3 as a possible D gene (6 bases). The CDR3 has 15 residues. V lost 1 base and J 10 bases, leaving 21 bases between the germline ends. Germline CDR1 reads GEAIGNYY; CDR2 reads EKD. The CDR3 DNA follows: TGTGCCTGTGACACGCTTGAAGGGGGACCCCCGAGACTCATCTTT. Translating it yields CACDTLEGGPPRLIF.

A few counts support this clone. At one of its ends the junction is not consistent with the germline gene, which may arise from a read error. Different DNA sequences within this sample yield the same CDR3. The rearrangement links TRDV2 to TRDJ1; TRDD3 matches at 11 bases. Germline CDR1 is GEAIGNYY and CDR2 is EKD. The CDR3 is 20 residues long. CDR3 coding DNA: TGCGCCTGTGACCTTATTTCTACTGGGGGATATGGGAGGGGCACCGATAAACTCATCTTT. This translates into CACDLISTGGYGRGTDKLIF.

This clone ranks as medium-sized (0.01 to 0.1%). The chain uses TRDV2 and TRDJ1, with 9 nucleotides matching TRDD3. This CDR3 has 19 amino acids. Germline values: CDR1 GEAIGNYY, CDR2 EKD. J lost 0 bases, V lost 2 bases, and 15 bases had no gene match. CDR3 loop: CACDNVLGEPTRYTDKLIF. The CDR3 DNA sequence: TGTGCCTGTGACAACGTACTGGGGGAACCAACCCGTTACACCGATAAACTCATCTTT.

About this clone: One base away lies a much larger clone, so this may be a sequencing read error. Other nucleotide sequences in the sample specify the same CDR3. The rearrangement uses TRDV2 and TRDJ1; 11 nucleotides agree with TRDD3. This CDR3 region has 15 residues. Per germline, CDR1 GEAIGNYY and CDR2 EKD. This chain's CDR3 is CACDTLGDTGDKLIF. As DNA, the CDR3 is TGTGCCTGTGACACCCTGGGGGATACCGGCGATAAGCTCATCTTT.

To note about this clone: Different DNA sequences within this sample yield the same CDR3. The V and J genes are TRDV2 and TRDJ1, with 11 bases identical to TRDD3. V gave up 1 base and J gave up 6 bases; unmatched junction bases: 3. Per germline, CDR1 GEAIGNYY and CDR2 EKD. This CDR3 spans 14 amino acids. CDR3 bases: TGTGCCTGTGACACGCTGGGGGATACCTATAAACTCATCTTT. It specifies CACDTLGDTYKLIF.

This clone occurred a few times. Being one base from a much bigger clone, this may be a read error. The sample carries other DNA sequences with the same CDR3. The chain is built from TRDV2 and TRDJ1; 10 positions agree with TRDD3. The germline V gene encodes CDR1 GEAIGNYY and CDR2 EKD. The CDR3 is 16 residues long. The CDR3 nucleotides are TGCGCCTGTGACCCATTACTGGGGGATTACACCGATAAACTCATCTTT. Its protein is CACDPLLGDYTDKLIF.

By its share, this clone is large. The rearrangement links TRDV2 to TRDJ1, with 9 bases lining up with TRDD3. Per the germline V gene, CDR1 is GEAIGNYY and CDR2 is EKD. V shed 3 bases, J shed 0 bases, and the junction held 4 bases outside the gene matches. This CDR3 has 15 residues. This CDR3 is CACDRLGENTDKLIF. The CDR3 nucleotides read TGTGCCTGTGACCGACTGGGGGAGAACACCGATAAACTCATCTTT.

This clone is large in the sample. The V and J genes are TRDV2 and TRDJ1; the D is unclear. CDR3 length: 15 residues. The V end lost 1 base, the J end lost 0 bases, and 11 bases lay between the germline ends. Germline CDR1 GEAIGNYY, CDR2 EKD. The CDR3: CACDTLLGYTDKLIF. The CDR3 nucleotides are TGTGCCTGTGACACGCTCCTCGGCTACACCGATAAACTCATCTTT.

As regards this clone: A far bigger clonotype differs at one base, so this is likely a read error. The rearrangement links TRDV2 to TRDJ1, with TRDD3 as a possible D gene (6 bases). The V gene lost 2 bases and the J gene lost 8 bases, with 20 bases spanning the gap. Germline-derived CDR1 and CDR2 are GEAIGNYY and EKD. The CDR3 length is 15 residues. This chain's CDR3 is CACDMLEGGPPKLIF. The CDR3 nucleotides read TGTGCCTGTGACATGCTTGAAGGGGGACCCCCGAAACTCATCTTT.

This rearrangement joins TRDV2 to TRDJ1, with 9 nucleotides matching TRDD3. Germline trimming cut 2 bases from V and 1 base from J; bases unmatched to any gene: 13. CDR1 and CDR2 (germline): GEAIGNYY, EKD. The CDR3 is made up of 18 amino acids. The CDR3 loop reads CACDRLGTGDTGTDKLIF. Here the CDR3 DNA reads TGTGCCTGTGACAGACTAGGGACGGGGGATACCGGCACCGATAAACTCATCTTT.

A few counts support this clone. A clone one base away is much larger, so this may be a read error. V is TRDV2 and J is TRDJ1; TRDD3 agrees at 7 bases. The germline V gene has CDR1 GEAIGNYY and CDR2 EKD. The V and J ends lost 3 bases and 4 bases, in that order; junction bases with no gene match: 16. CDR3 length equals 17 residues. The CDR3 DNA is TGTGCCTGTGACCCCATCAGAACTGGGGATAGGGACGATAAACTCATCTTT. Amino acid sequence: CACDPIRTGDRDDKLIF.

This clone is labeled medium-sized (0.01 to 0.1%). V gene TRDV2 combines with J gene TRDJ1, with 13 bases aligning to TRDD3. CDR1 is GEAIGNYY and CDR2 is EKD in the germline V gene. The CDR3 is made up of 17 amino acids. V dropped 4 bases and J dropped 0; count of bases not matched to a gene: 7. The CDR3 region is CACEELGDTEDTDKLIF. The CDR3 nucleotides are TGTGCCTGTGAAGAACTGGGGGATACGGAGGACACCGATAAACTCATCTTT.

The table lists this clone with a few counts. One base away lies a much larger clone, so this may be a sequencing read error. The V and J genes are TRDV2 and TRDJ1, with 7 positions matching TRDD3. This CDR3 contains 19 residues. Germline loops: CDR1 GEAIGNYY, CDR2 EKD. V dropped 4 bases and J dropped 0; count of bases not matched to a gene: 19. CDR3 in amino acids: CACDPPLGTGGAYTDKLIF. The CDR3 DNA sequence: TGTGCCTGTGATCCCCCACTGGGGACCGGAGGGGCGTACACCGATAAACTCATCTTT.